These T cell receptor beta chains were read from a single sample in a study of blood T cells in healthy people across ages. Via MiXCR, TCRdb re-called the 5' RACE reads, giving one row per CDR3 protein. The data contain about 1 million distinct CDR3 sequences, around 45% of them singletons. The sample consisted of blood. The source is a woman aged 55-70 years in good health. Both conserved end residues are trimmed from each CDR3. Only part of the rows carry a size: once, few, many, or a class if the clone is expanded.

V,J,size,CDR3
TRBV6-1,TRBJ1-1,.,ASSWDRAYTEAF
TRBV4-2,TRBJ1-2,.,ASSQVVTGDGYT
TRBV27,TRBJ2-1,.,ASSGTGVFNEQF
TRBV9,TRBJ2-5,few,ASSGATGKFDRETQY
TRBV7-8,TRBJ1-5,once,ASSLGGWGTRGQPQH
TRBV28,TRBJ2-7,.,ASSLLLTGSSYEQY
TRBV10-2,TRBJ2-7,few,ASSKGQGEQY
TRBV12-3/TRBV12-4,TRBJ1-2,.,ASILDRANYGCT
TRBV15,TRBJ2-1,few,ATSRESAGTGEQF
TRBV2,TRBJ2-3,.,ASSKRTSGRATDTQY
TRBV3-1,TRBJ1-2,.,ASSRVGTKGLYGYT
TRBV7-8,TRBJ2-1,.,ACLAATYNEQF
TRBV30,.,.,AWSGSGTYEQY
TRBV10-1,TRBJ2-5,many,ASSVSGQETQY
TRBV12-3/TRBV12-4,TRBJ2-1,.,ASSDPGQGTHEQF
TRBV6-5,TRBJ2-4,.,ASSYSAGGLAKNIQY
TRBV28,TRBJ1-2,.,ASSSYISDAYGYT
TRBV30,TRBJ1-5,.,AWSHSAPCQPQH
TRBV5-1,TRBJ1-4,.,ASSSEATNEKLF
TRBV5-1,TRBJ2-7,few,ASSVLSNSYEQY
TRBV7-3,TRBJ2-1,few,ASGNFPGVSYNEQF
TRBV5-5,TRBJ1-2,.,ASSLADFQGNYGYT
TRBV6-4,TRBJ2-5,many,ASSAETQY
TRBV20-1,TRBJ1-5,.,SASPGISGQPQH
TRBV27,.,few,ASSLWGGSSYNEQY
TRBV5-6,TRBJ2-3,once,ASSAWWGLAGGVDTQY
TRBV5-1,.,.,ASTTSGSWETQY
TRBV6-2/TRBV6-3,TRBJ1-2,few,ASSALVGEANYGYT
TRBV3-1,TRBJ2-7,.,ASSQGSGPYEQY
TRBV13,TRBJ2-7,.,ASSLAGTSGRTYEQY
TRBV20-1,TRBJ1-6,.,SARSGGTANSPLH
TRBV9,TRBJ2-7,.,ASSPRDKTYEQY
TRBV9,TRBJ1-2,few,ASTTGANYGYT
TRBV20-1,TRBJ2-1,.,SAIENEQF
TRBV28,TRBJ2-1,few,ASSLMGATNEQF
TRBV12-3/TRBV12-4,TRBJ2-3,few,ASSLLGPRDTQY
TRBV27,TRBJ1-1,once,ASSLSDRGRSISMNTEAF
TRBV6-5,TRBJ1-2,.,ASSIGKANYGYT
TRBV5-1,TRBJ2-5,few,ASSRTSDRETQY
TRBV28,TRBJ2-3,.,ASRRRTTDTQY
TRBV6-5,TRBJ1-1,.,ASSYSKTGGPNTEAF
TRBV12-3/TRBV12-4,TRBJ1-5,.,ASRGTGPGQPQH
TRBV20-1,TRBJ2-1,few,SASTSGKGSYNEQF
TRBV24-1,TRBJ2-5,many,ATSDLHFGGKETQY
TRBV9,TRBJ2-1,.,ASSVGAGGGSYNEQF
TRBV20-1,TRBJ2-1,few,SARGTSGVSYNEQF
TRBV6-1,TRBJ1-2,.,ASSGDRGMSYGYT
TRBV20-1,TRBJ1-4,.,SARGRQYNEKLF
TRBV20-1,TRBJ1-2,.,SAIGQNYGYT
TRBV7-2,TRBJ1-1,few,ASSLNRDRGATEAF
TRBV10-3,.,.,AISEGLGTTYNEQY
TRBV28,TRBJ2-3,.,ASSPVRTDTQY
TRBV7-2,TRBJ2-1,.,ASSSRGLSYNEQF
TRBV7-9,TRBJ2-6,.,ASSFGAGANVLT
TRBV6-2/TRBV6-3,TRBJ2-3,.,ASSYSAAFTDTQY
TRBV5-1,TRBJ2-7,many,ASSPGGNYEQY
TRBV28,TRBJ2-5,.,AASGGDRETQY